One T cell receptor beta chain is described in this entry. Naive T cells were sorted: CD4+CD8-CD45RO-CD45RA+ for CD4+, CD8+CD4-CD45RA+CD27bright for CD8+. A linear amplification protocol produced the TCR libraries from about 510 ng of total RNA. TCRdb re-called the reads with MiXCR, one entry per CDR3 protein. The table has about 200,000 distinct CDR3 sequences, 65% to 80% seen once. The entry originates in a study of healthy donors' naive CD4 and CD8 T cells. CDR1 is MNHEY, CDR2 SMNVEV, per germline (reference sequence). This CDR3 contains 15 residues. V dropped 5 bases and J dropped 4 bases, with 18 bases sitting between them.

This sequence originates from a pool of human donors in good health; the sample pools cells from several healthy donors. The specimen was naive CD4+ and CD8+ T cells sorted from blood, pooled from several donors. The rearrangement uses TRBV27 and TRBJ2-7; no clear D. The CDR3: CASSPNFPTDYEQYF. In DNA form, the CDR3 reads TGTGCCAGCAGTCCAAACTTCCCCACGGATTACGAGCAGTACTTC.